This T cell receptor (beta chain) derives from a study of blood T cell repertoires in COVID-19 (dated by TCRdb to 2018 to 2020). With respect to the entire study: The collaborator samples originated in the United States, Italy and Spain and spanned the acute and convalescent phases of COVID-19. HLA class I and class II types, where available, came from metadata supplied by the sample provider rather than from assay-based typing. The samples were drawn from the first 160 participants of the ongoing ImmuneRACE study and from 950 to 1,500 subjects provided by 6 global collaborators. The prospective study material was composed of cDNA or gDNA derived from T cells, B-cell-depleted T cells, or PBMCs. The repertoires were released in a freely available public database meant as a resource for research on the immune response to SARS-CoV-2. Sample metadata almost always included a de-identified subject ID, COVID-19 status, age in years and sex. Deeply sampled blood TCRbeta repertoires from subjects exposed to, actively infected with, or recovered from COVID-19 were included in the dataset.

Overall study outcomes, separate from this receptor: How much clinical and demographic metadata was included differed by source and by participant, and the metadata was provided uncurated.

CDR3 length: 15 amino acids, cysteine to phenylalanine. Only the CDR3 portion is preserved as DNA: 45 bases, with reading frame beginning at the first base. Clipping removes 5 bases from V and 2 bases from J, with 3 as the unmatched junction base count. CDR1 and CDR2 (MDHEN, SYDVKM) derive from the germline V gene. Whole blood was collected in K2EDTA tubes by collaborating institutions according to the institutions' own protocols. For TCRbeta analysis, collaborators shipped samples in one of three forms: frozen whole blood, isolated PBMCs, or DNA extracted from either of those sample types. Turning to this clone: The antigen it binds to is not known. Per-base qualities were not stored, and no clone one base away is much larger.

TCRbeta CDR3 regions were amplified from genomic DNA by means of the immunoSEQ Assay, a bias-controlled multiplex PCR. For the original study's pipeline: The number of nucleated cells in each sample was estimated by amplification of reference gene primers within the assay. To quantify the absolute abundance of each unique TCRbeta CDR3 rearrangement, sequence reads were collapsed and filtered. For each sample, productive Simpson clonality was calculated as the square root of Simpson's diversity index over productive rearrangements. The clones in this table, taken by TCRdb from immuneACCESS, are in-frame only. Not every clone is retained; where verified, under half of the shortfall comes from an unresolved V gene, and the cause of the rest is unknown. V and J calls and clone size are as listed in that table; D and trimming were resolved from the DNA. The sample table lists roughly 100,000 clones, about 86% of them with a count of one. Less than 2% of the sample lies in the top ten.

The chain employs TRBV28 and TRBJ2-6; 7 junctional bases match TRBD2. This clonotype was obtained from an elderly man with acute or convalescent COVID-19. Sequenced input: peripheral blood. At the DNA level, the sequence is TGTGCCAGCAGTAGGAGCGGGGCTGGGGCCAACGTCCTGACTTTC. Its protein reads: CASSRSGAGANVLTF.